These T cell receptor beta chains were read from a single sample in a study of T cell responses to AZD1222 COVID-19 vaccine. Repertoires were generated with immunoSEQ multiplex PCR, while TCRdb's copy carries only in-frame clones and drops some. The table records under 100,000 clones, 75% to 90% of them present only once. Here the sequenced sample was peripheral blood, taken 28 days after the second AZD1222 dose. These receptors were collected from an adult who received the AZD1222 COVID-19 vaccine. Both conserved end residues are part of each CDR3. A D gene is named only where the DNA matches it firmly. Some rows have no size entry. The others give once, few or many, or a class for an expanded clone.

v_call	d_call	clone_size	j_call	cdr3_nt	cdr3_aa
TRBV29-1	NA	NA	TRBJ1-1	TGCAGCGTTGCAGGGGCGATCACGGCATCTGAAGCTTTCTTT	CSVAGAITASEAFF
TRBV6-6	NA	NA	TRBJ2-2	TGTGCCAGCAGTCACGGGACCACCCTACCGAGCACCGGGGAGCTGTTTTTT	CASSHGTTLPSTGELFF
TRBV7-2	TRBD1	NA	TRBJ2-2	TGTGCCAGCAGCGGACAGGGCTCCACCGGGGAGCTGTTTTTT	CASSGQGSTGELFF
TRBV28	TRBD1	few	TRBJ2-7	TGTGCCAGCGGACAGGCCTACGAGCAGTACTTC	CASGQAYEQYF
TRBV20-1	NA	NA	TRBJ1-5	TGCAGTGCTAGTGTACAGGGTGTAGGTCAGCCCCAGCATTTT	CSASVQGVGQPQHF
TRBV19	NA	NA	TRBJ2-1	TGTGCCAGTAGTATCCCCTACAGGTTCGACAATGAGCAGTTCTTC	CASSIPYRFDNEQFF
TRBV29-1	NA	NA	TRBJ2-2	TGCAGCGTTGAGGCGCGGGTGCAGGACACCGGGGAGCTGTTTTTT	CSVEARVQDTGELFF
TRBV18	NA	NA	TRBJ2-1	TGTGCCAGCTCCCTAGAAAAGAGGTACAATGAGCAGTTCTTC	CASSLEKRYNEQFF
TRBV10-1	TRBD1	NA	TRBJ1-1	TGCGCCAGCAGACAGGGGATGAACACTGAAGCTTTCTTT	CASRQGMNTEAFF
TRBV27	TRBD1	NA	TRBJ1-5	TGTGCCAGCAGATCCGGGACAGGGGGCAATCAGCCCCAGCATTTT	CASRSGTGGNQPQHF
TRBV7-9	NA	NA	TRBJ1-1	TGTGCCACCTGGGGGGGACCCTGGACAAGGAACACTGAAGCTTTCTTT	CATWGGPWTRNTEAFF
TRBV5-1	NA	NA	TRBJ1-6	TGCGCCAGCAGCTTGGGGGGTGGATATTCACCCCTCCACTTT	CASSLGGGYSPLHF
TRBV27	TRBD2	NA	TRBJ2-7	TGTGCCAGCAGCCTATTTAGGGAGGGCCAAAGCTTCGAGCAGTACTTC	CASSLFREGQSFEQYF
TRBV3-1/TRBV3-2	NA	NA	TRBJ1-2	TGTGCCAGCAGCCAAGATAGGAGACAGGTTTATGGCTACACCTTC	CASSQDRRQVYGYTF
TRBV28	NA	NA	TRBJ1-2	TGTGCCAGCAGCCTACCCGGGGGCTATGGCTACACCTTC	CASSLPGGYGYTF
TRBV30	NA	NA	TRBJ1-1	TGTGCCTGGAGTGTAGGGGGTACTGAAGCTTTCTTT	CAWSVGGTEAFF
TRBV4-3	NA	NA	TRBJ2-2	TGCGCCAGCAGCCAAGATGTGGGGGTCACCGGGGAGCTGTTTTTT	CASSQDVGVTGELFF
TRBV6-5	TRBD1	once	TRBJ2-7	TGTGCCAGCAGTTACTCGACAGGGGCTGTGACCTACGAGCAGTACTTC	CASSYSTGAVTYEQYF
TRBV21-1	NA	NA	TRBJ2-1	TGTGCCAGCAGCAGGGGGGTCCCCCACTACAATGAGCAGTTCTTC	CASSRGVPHYNEQFF
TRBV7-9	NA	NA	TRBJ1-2	TGTGCCAGCAGCGGGGCTACAGTATCCTATGGCTACACCTTC	CASSGATVSYGYTF
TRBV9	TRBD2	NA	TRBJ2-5	TGTGCCAGCAGCGAACTAGCGGGAGGGGGAGAGACCCAGTACTTC	CASSELAGGGETQYF
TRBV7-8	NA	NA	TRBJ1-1	TGTGCCAGCAGCTTGGGGGTGGGTAACACTGAAGCTTTCTTT	CASSLGVGNTEAFF
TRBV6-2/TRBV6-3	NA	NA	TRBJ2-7	TGTGCCAGCAGTTACTCGGGCAAAGGGACTCAGGACGAGCAGTACTTC	CASSYSGKGTQDEQYF
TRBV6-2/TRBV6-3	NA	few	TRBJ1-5	TGTGCCAGCAGTTACCGGCAGGGGTCCCAGCCCCAGCATTTT	CASSYRQGSQPQHF
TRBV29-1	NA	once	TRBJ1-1	TGCAGCGTTGACGGGATTGGGGGAGCTTTCTTT	CSVDGIGGAFF